The 10 T cell receptor beta chains listed next were all sequenced from one sample in a study of T-cell memory formation after mild COVID-19. TCRdb re-analysed the 5' RACE reads in MiXCR, keeping a single row per CDR3 protein. The table lists about 390,000 distinct CDR3 sequences, approximately 15% of them singletons. The sequenced material came from PBMCs or a T cell subset sorted from them (not recorded which). These receptors were collected from a man aged 18 to 29 who had mild COVID-19 (a few samples of this study predate the infection). Cell type and time point are not known.

There are a few counts of this clonotype. This rearrangement joins TRBV4-1 to TRBJ1-2, with 7 bases aligning to TRBD1. The V gene's germline CDR1 is MGHRA and CDR2 YSYEKL. V lost 0 bases to trimming and J lost 8 bases; unmatched junction nucleotides: 9. The CDR3 totals 15 residues. Here the CDR3 reads CASSQDPDRLFGYTF. In DNA, the CDR3 is TGCGCCAGCAGCCAAGATCCGGACAGGCTATTCGGCTACACCTTC.

This clonotype was counted between two and nine times. The chain carries TRBV7-2 and TRBJ1-4, with 12 bases matching TRBD1. The CDR3 is 16 amino acids. V dropped 3 bases and J dropped 8; count of bases not matched to a gene: 7. Germline V CDR1 and CDR2: SGHTA, FQGNSA. The CDR3 is CASSFAGGTGGEKLFF. The CDR3 bases are TGTGCCAGCAGCTTCGCCGGCGGGACAGGGGGCGAAAAACTGTTTTTT.

This clonotype was seen only a few times. In nucleotides, the CDR3 is TGTGCCAGCAGTTTAAGGACAGGGAACTACGAGCAGTACTTC. Protein sequence: CASSLRTGNYEQYF. V and J are TRBV6-8 and TRBJ2-7; 8 bases are a match to TRBD1. CDR1 and CDR2 (germline): MNHGY, SAAAGT. V shed 4 bases and J 3 bases; nucleotides not matched to a gene: 5. The CDR3 is 14 residues long.

At least ten counts were recorded for this clonotype. The chain has TRBV15 and TRBJ2-5, with D perhaps being TRBD1 or TRBD2 (5 bases each). The V end was cut by 5 bases, the J end by 5 bases, with 12 bases between. Germline CDR1 LNHNV, CDR2 YYDKDF (reference sequence). The CDR3 covers 13 residues. CDR3 in DNA: TGTGCCACCAGCCGGGGCGGTGCCGAGACCCAGTACTTC. It codes for CATSRGGAETQYF.

This clonotype was found many times. The gene calls are TRBV7-2 and TRBJ2-3, with 9 positions matching TRBD2. Trimming at V came to 5 bases and at J to 1 base, leaving 1 base not matched to a gene. This CDR3 comprises 14 residues. Germline-derived CDR1 and CDR2 are SGHTA and FQGNSA. CDR3 DNA sequence: TGTGCCAGCAGCGCTAGCGGGGGCACAGATACGCAGTATTTT. Its translation is CASSASGGTDTQYF.

This clonotype was detected a few times. The chain carries TRBV29-1 and TRBJ2-7; 8 bases match TRBD1. This CDR3 has 15 residues. Germline values: CDR1 SQVTM, CDR2 ANQGSEA. V was clipped by 7 bases and J by 0 bases; unmatched bases: 11. The CDR3 DNA reads as TGCAGCGCACTTCCAGGGACAGGTCCCTCCTACGAGCAGTACTTC. It translates to CSALPGTGPSYEQYF.

Only a few counts were recorded for this clonotype. The chain recombines TRBV7-2 with TRBJ1-5, with D possibly being TRBD1 (6 bases). V was shortened by 3 bases and J by 4 bases, with 13 bases between the two germline ends. This CDR3 is built from 15 residues. CDR1 is SGHTA and CDR2 is FQGNSA in the germline V gene. The CDR3 coding sequence is TGTGCCAGCAGCTTCGCGGGGGGCTTTAATCAGCCCCAGCATTTT. Translation: CASSFAGGFNQPQHF.

V gene TRBV12-3 or TRBV12-4 combines with J gene TRBJ2-1; perhaps TRBD1 as D (5 bases). V was clipped by 7 bases and J by 3 bases, with 13 bases between them. CDR3 length: 14 amino acids. CDR3 sequence (DNA): TGTGCCAGCACTTCAGGGCAGGGCTACAATGAGCAGTTCTTC. Translation gives CASTSGQGYNEQFF.

The rearrangement joins TRBV4-1 to TRBJ2-3, with TRBD2 matching over 9 bases. Germline CDR1 MGHRA, CDR2 YSYEKL. Trimming at V came to 6 bases and at J to 5 bases, leaving 9 bases not matched to a gene. CDR3 size: 15 residues. The CDR3 protein is CASSIKAGGRDTQYF. In DNA form, the CDR3 reads TGCGCCAGCAGTATTAAGGCGGGGGGGCGAGATACGCAGTATTTT.

This clonotype was counted a few times. The chain employs TRBV5-1 and TRBJ1-2, with D tentatively TRBD1 (6 bases). The germline V gene has CDR1 SGHRS and CDR2 YFSETQ. V lost 1 base to trimming and J lost 7 bases, with 14 bases between them. This CDR3 has 14 amino acids. The CDR3 region is CASSLSFTGSGYTF. The CDR3 DNA reads TGCGCCAGCAGCTTGAGCTTTACAGGGTCTGGCTACACCTTC.